One T cell receptor (beta chain) is described in this entry. This sample stems from a study of Tregs in tolerant kidney transplant recipients. The assay was immunoSEQ multiplex PCR, and TCRdb's table has in-frame clones only and misses some. The table has tens of thousands of clones, roughly 90% seen once. Recipients received nonmyeloablative bone marrow transplants from related graft donors, with transient mixed chimerism. This CDR3 is 15 amino acids long. Germline CDR1 and CDR2: SGHTA and FQGNSA. V lost 5 bases and J 0 bases, leaving 12 bases between the germline ends. This TCR was sampled from a human patient who received a combined kidney and bone marrow transplant. Some of the T cells may derive from the graft donor. Sequences were derived from CD4+ T cells from blood (PBMCs), sampled 24 months after the transplant. The chain couples TRBV7-2 to TRBJ2-3; D might be TRBD2 (5 bases). The CDR3 loop reads CASSPQSGSTDTQYF. The CDR3 DNA reads as TGTGCCAGCAGCCCCCAGAGCGGTAGCACAGATACGCAGTATTTT.